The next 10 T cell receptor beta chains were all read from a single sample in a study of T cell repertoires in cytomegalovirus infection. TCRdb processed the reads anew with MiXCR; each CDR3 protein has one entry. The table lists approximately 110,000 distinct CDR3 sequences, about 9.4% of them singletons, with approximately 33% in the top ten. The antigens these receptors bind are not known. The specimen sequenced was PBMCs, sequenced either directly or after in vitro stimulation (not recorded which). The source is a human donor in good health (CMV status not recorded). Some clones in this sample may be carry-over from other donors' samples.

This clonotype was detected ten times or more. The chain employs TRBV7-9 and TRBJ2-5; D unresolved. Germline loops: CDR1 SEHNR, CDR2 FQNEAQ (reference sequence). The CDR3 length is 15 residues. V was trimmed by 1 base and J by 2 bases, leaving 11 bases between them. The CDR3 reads CASSLVSLKQETQYF. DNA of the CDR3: TGTGCCAGCAGCTTAGTTTCCCTAAAGCAAGAGACCCAGTACTTC.

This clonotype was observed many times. This CDR3 reads CASSYGGGVTEAFF. CDR3 nucleotide sequence: TGTGCCAGCAGTTACGGGGGGGGGGTCACTGAAGCTTTCTTT. The V call is TRBV6-6, the J call TRBJ1-1; D perhaps matches TRBD1 (5 bases). Between the trimmed V and J ends, which lost 2 bases and 4 bases, there was a span of 11 bases. The germline gives CDR1 MNHNY, CDR2 SVGAGI (reference sequence). There are 14 residues in the CDR3.

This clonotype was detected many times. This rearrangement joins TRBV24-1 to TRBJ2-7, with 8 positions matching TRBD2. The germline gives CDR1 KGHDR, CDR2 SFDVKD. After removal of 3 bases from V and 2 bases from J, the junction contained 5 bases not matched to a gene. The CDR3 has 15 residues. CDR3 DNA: TGTGCCACCAGTGATCGGCTAGCGGGTACCTACGAGCAGTACGTC. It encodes CATSDRLAGTYEQYV.

CDR3 DNA sequence: TGTGCCAGCAGCTTAAAGGGACAGGGGGGCGCTTTCTTT. This codes for CASSLKGQGGAFF. V is TRBV7-3 and J is TRBJ1-1, with 11 bases matching TRBD1. Germline lookup yields CDR1 SGHTA and CDR2 FQGTGA. The CDR3 is 13 residues long. The V and J ends lost 1 base and 11 bases, in that order; junction bases with no gene match: 3.

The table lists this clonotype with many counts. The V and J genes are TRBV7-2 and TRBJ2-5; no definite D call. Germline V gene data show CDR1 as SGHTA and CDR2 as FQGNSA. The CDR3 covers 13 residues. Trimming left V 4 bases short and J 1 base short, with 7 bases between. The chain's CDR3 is CASSSLLQETQYF. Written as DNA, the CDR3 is TGTGCCAGCAGCTCCTTACTCCAAGAGACCCAGTACTTC.

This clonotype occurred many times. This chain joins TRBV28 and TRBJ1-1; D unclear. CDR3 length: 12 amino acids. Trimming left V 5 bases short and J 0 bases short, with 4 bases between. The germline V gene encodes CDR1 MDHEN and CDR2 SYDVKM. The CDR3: CASSEVNTEAFF. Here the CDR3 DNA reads TGTGCCAGCAGTGAGGTGAACACTGAAGCTTTCTTT.

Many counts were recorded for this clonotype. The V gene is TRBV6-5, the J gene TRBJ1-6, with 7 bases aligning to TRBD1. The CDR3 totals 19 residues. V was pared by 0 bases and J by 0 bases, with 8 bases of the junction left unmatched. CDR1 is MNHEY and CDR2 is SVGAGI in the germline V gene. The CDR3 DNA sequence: TGTGCCAGCAGTTACTCGACTCTACAGGGGAGCTCCTATAATTCACCCCTCCACTTT. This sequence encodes CASSYSTLQGSSYNSPLHF.

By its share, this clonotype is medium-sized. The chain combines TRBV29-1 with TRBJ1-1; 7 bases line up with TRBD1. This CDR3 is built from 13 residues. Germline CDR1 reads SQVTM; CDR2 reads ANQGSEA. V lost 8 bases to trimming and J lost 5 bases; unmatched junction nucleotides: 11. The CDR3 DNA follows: TGCAGCACAAAGTCCGGGACAGCTACTGAAGCTTTCTTT. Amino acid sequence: CSTKSGTATEAFF. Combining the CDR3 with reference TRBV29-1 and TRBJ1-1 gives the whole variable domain SAVISQKPSRDICQRGTSLTIQCQVDSQVTMMFWYRQQPGQSLTLIATANQGSEATYESGFVIDKFPISRPNLTFSTLTVSNMSPEDSSIYLCSTKSGTATEAFFGQGTRLTVV.

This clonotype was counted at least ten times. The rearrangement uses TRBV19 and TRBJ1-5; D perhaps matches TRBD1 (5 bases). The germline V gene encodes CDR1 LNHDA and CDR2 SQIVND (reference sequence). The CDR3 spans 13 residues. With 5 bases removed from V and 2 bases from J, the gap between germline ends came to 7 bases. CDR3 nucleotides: TGTGCCAGTAGTCGGGGGGGCAATCAGCCCCAGCATTTT. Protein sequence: CASSRGGNQPQHF.

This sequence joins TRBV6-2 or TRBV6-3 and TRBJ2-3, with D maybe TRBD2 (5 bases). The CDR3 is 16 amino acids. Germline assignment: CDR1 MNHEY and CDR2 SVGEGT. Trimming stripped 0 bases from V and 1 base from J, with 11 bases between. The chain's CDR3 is CASSYSSGSGTDTQYF. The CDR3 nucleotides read TGTGCCAGCAGTTACTCCAGCGGAAGCGGCACAGATACGCAGTATTTT.